These 20 T cell receptor beta chains originate from one sample sequenced in a study of T cell clonality in common variable immunodeficiency (dated by TCRdb to the mid-2010s). Library creation used the immunoSEQ multiplex PCR assay. TCRdb carries this immuneACCESS record with in-frame sequences only. Its versions omit some clonotypes, under half of them owing to an unresolved V gene in the studies checked, with the rest unexplained. The data for this sample show 40,000 or so clones, each detected more than once. Around 2.6% of the sample goes to the ten largest clones. The sample was peripheral blood mononuclear cells. Every receptor here comes from a person aged 18-70 years in good health.

At least ten counts were recorded for this clone. The read halts 3 residues ahead of the CDR3 end, with the missing end drawn from the germline J gene. The J gene is TRBJ2-2, the V gene TRBV20-1; 7 nucleotides agree with TRBD2. The CDR3 sequence is 13 residues long. In germline, CDR1 is DFQATT, CDR2 SNEGSKA (reference sequence). With 8 bases clipped from V and 2 bases from J, the junction kept 5 bases outside the gene matches. The sequenced CDR3 bases are TGCAGTTCCCCTAGCGGAAACACCGGGGAG. Protein sequence: CSSPSGNTGE. The whole CDR3 protein is CSSPSGNTGELFF.

This clone was counted many times. The DNA ends 3 residues before the CDR3 does, and the rest of the CDR3 is filled in from the germline J gene. V usage is TRBV5-4 and J usage is TRBJ2-3; TRBD1 aligns across 8 bases. Germline V gene sequence: CDR1 SGHNT, CDR2 YYREEE (reference sequence). The V segment lost 0 bases and the J segment 8 bases; nucleotides outside the gene matches: 8. The CDR3 length is 15 residues. CDR3 DNA (partial): TGTGCCAGCAGCTTGGATCAAACAGGGGGGTCTACG. Protein product: CASSLDQTGGST. The entire CDR3 reads CASSLDQTGGSTQYF.

By share of the sample, this clone is medium-sized. The read falls 3 residues short of the CDR3 end, and the missing part is taken from the germline J gene. The J gene is TRBJ2-1, the V gene TRBV7-6, with a tentative D call TRBD2 (6 bases). Looked up from germline, CDR1 is SGHVS and CDR2 is FNYEAQ. The V and J ends lost 5 bases and 6 bases respectively, with 11 bases between them. The CDR3 contains 13 residues. CDR3 protein: CASSRGTSNEQFF. The CDR3 bases that were read are TGTGCCAGCAGCAGAGGGACTTCCAATGAG. The variable domain in full, completed from reference TRBV7-6 and TRBJ2-1, reads GAGVSQSPRYKVTKRGQDVALRCDPISGHVSLYWYRQALGQGPEFLTYFNYEAQQDKSGLPNDRFSAERPEGSISTLTIQRTEQRDSAMYRCASSRGTSNEQFFGPGTRLTVL.

This clone has ten or more counts. The read finishes 3 residues shy of the CDR3 end, and the germline J gene is used to complete it. The gene calls are TRBV7-9 and TRBJ1-2; D is possibly TRBD1 (6 bases). In germline, CDR1 is SEHNR, CDR2 FQNEAQ (reference sequence). The CDR3 loop spans 14 amino acids. Trimming stripped 1 base from V and 6 bases from J, with 12 bases between. This CDR3 reads CASSLVGAGDGYTF. The sequenced part of the CDR3 DNA is TGTGCCAGCAGCTTAGTTGGGGCAGGGGATGGC.

At least ten counts were recorded for this clone. The CDR3 loop is CASSTQGEGGYEQYF. Incomplete CDR3 DNA: TGTGCCAGTAGTACGCAGGGGGAAGGGGGATACGAG. This chain uses TRBV19 with TRBJ2-7; TRBD1 agrees at 7 bases. The read ends 3 residues early relative to the CDR3; the germline J gene fills the gap. The J segment lost 4 bases and the V segment lost 4 bases, leaving 10 bases of the junction unmatched. The CDR3 totals 15 residues. Germline values: CDR1 LNHDA, CDR2 SQIVND (reference sequence).

At least ten counts were recorded for this clone. The read is 3 residues too short to cover the CDR3 end, so that end is filled in from the germline J gene. The chain has TRBV29-1 and TRBJ2-3; TRBD1 agrees at 9 bases. This CDR3 contains 15 residues. V shed 6 bases and J 3 bases; nucleotides not matched to a gene: 10. In germline, CDR1 is SQVTM, CDR2 ANQGSEA. The CDR3 bases that were read are TGCAGCGTGTGGCCCCCGGGACAGGGTACAGATACG. Amino acids: CSVWPPGQGTDT. The whole CDR3 protein is CSVWPPGQGTDTQYF.

This clone has at least ten counts. The CDR3 goes on 3 residues after the read ends, and that part is filled in from the germline J gene. V gene TRBV11-2 combines with J gene TRBJ2-5; perhaps TRBD2 as D (6 bases). Trimming pared 3 bases from V and 5 bases from J, leaving 10 bases between. In germline, CDR1 is SGHAT, CDR2 FQNNGV. The CDR3 has 13 amino acids. The part of the CDR3 DNA that was read is TGTGCCAGCAGCTTCGCGGGGAGGGAGACC. Encoded protein: CASSFAGRET. The CDR3 in its entirety is CASSFAGRETQYF.

Concerning this clone: The missing CDR3 end, 3 residues past where the read stops, is filled in from the germline J gene. The chain recombines TRBV19 with TRBJ1-2; unclear D gene. The CDR3 contains 15 residues. Germline V CDR1 and CDR2: LNHDA, SQIVND (reference sequence). The CDR3 region is CASSIFDSSYNDYTF. The sequenced part of the CDR3 DNA is TGTGCCAGTAGTATTTTCGATAGCTCCTACAATGAC.

At least ten counts were recorded for this clone. Read data end 3 residues before the CDR3 end; the end is taken from the germline J gene. J is TRBJ2-5 and V is TRBV2; 12 bases map to TRBD1. CDR3 length equals 15 residues. V dropped 6 bases and J dropped 4; count of bases not matched to a gene: 6. Germline loops: CDR1 SNHLY, CDR2 FYNNEI. The CDR3 bases that were read are TGTGCCAGCAGGAGGGGGACAGGGGGCGCAGAGACC. Its translation: CASRRGTGGAET. The whole CDR3 is CASRRGTGGAETQYF.

This clone was counted many times. The read finishes 3 residues shy of the CDR3 end, and the germline J gene is used to complete it. The J gene is TRBJ2-2, the V gene TRBV5-1; TRBD1 matches 9 bases. Germline assignment: CDR1 SGHRS and CDR2 YFSETQ. The length of the CDR3 is 14 residues. The CDR3 region is CASSEGQGLQKLFF. The part of the CDR3 DNA that was read is TGCGCCAGCAGCGAAGGACAGGGGCTGCAAAAG.

This clone was detected many times. The read terminates 3 residues ahead of where the CDR3 ends, so the germline J gene completes it. The rearrangement joins TRBV5-1 to TRBJ2-7; 8 nucleotides line up with TRBD2. Trimming at V came to 8 bases and at J to 0 bases, leaving 16 bases not matched to a gene. CDR1 and CDR2 (germline): SGHRS, YFSETQ. There are 17 residues in the CDR3. The DNA read from the CDR3 is TGCGCCAGTTTACTACAGGTGTCTAGCGGGTACTCCTACGAG. Amino acid sequence: CASLLQVSSGYSYE. The full CDR3 protein is CASLLQVSSGYSYEQYF.

This clone was recorded at least ten times. The CDR3 is cut off 3 residues early in the read; its end comes from the germline J gene. The rearrangement uses TRBV4-1 and TRBJ1-5; the match to TRBD1 covers 11 bases. This CDR3 is 15 amino acids long. V lost 3 bases to trimming and J lost 6 bases; unmatched junction nucleotides: 4. Germline-derived CDR1 and CDR2 are MGHRA and YSYEKL. The CDR3 loop reads CASSQGQGESQPQHF. The CDR3 DNA, read in part, is TGCGCCAGCAGCCAGGGACAGGGGGAAAGTCAGCCC.

This clone was observed a handful of times. The DNA ends 3 residues before the CDR3 does, and the rest of the CDR3 is filled in from the germline J gene. The chain carries TRBV20-1 and TRBJ2-3; D unclear. The CDR3 totals 13 residues. CDR1 and CDR2 from the germline V gene are DFQATT and SNEGSKA (reference sequence). V lost 4 bases and J 1 base, leaving 9 bases between the germline ends. The sequenced CDR3 bases are TGCAGTGCTACTAAAGTAGGCACAGATACG. This encodes CSATKVGTDT. The full CDR3 reads CSATKVGTDTQYF.

Points on this clone: Read data end 3 residues before the CDR3 end; the end is taken from the germline J gene. This chain joins TRBV18 and TRBJ1-2, with a weak D call TRBD1 (6 bases). The CDR3 is made up of 13 amino acids. Looked up from germline, CDR1 is KGHSH and CDR2 is LQKENI. CDR3 amino acids: CASSPAGEGDYTF. CDR3 DNA (partial): TGTGCCAGCTCACCAGCAGGGGAGGGCGAC.

This clone showed up many times. The CDR3 end lies 3 residues beyond the end of the read and is filled in from the germline J gene. V is TRBV20-1 and J is TRBJ2-3, with D maybe TRBD1 (6 bases). Germline V CDR1 and CDR2: DFQATT, SNEGSKA (reference sequence). This CDR3 contains 11 residues. CDR3 in amino acids: CSAPGEVTQYF. Incomplete CDR3 DNA: TGCAGTGCTCCAGGGGAAGTGACG.

This clone was seen ten or more times. The read gets to within 3 residues of the CDR3 end, and the germline J gene fills in the rest. The rearrangement uses TRBV6-1 and TRBJ2-6; perhaps TRBD1 as D (6 bases). V was shortened by 4 bases and J by 1 base, with 8 bases between the two germline ends. This CDR3 is 15 amino acids long. The germline gives CDR1 MNHNS, CDR2 SASEGT. The DNA read from the CDR3 is TGTGCCAGCAGTGCACAGGGATCTGGGGCCAACGTC. Amino acids: CASSAQGSGANV. The entire CDR3 protein reads CASSAQGSGANVLTF.

In this sample, this clone turned up many times. Coverage ceases 3 residues before the CDR3 finishes, and the germline J gene fills in the end. The genes are TRBV18 and TRBJ2-1, with a possible D match to TRBD1 (6 bases). This CDR3 comprises 14 residues. V was cut by 0 bases and J by 9 bases, with 12 bases left in between. Germline-derived CDR1 and CDR2 are KGHSH and LQKENI. This CDR3 reads CASSPPLGGTEQFF. The covered CDR3 bases are TGTGCCAGCTCACCACCGCTAGGGGGAACTGAG.

This clone showed up many times. The sequenced fragment ends 3 residues before the CDR3 boundary, so the rest is inferred from the germline J gene. This rearrangement joins TRBV20-1 to TRBJ2-1; TRBD1 aligns across 8 bases. Looked up from germline, CDR1 is DFQATT and CDR2 is SNEGSKA (reference sequence). The trim removed 3 bases at V and 8 bases at J, leaving 12 bases unmatched. CDR3 length: 15 residues. The sequenced CDR3 bases are TGCAGTGCTAGCTCGACAGGGGTCTCGATGTATGAG. Its protein is CSASSTGVSMYE. The whole CDR3 sequence reads CSASSTGVSMYEQFF.

A remark on this clone: The read finishes 3 residues shy of the CDR3 end, and the germline J gene is used to complete it. The rearrangement uses TRBV18 and TRBJ2-7, with 7 bases matching TRBD1. CDR1 is KGHSH, CDR2 LQKENI, per germline. The CDR3 runs to 13 residues. V shed 5 bases, J shed 5 bases, and the junction held 6 bases outside the gene matches. The CDR3 protein is CASSTGTANEQYF. Incomplete CDR3 DNA: TGTGCCAGCTCAACGGGGACAGCGAACGAG.

This clone was detected many times. Sequencing ends 3 residues short of the CDR3 end; the germline J gene provides the rest. The rearrangement links TRBV14 to TRBJ2-2; 9 nucleotides align to TRBD2. Per the germline V gene, CDR1 is SGHDN and CDR2 is FVKESK. The CDR3 loop spans 19 amino acids. J was trimmed by 4 bases and V by 3 bases; bases with no gene match: 15. The covered CDR3 bases are TGTGCCAGCAGCCAGTGGGCTAGCGGGATTCCGATGGTCACCGGGGAG. Amino acids: CASSQWASGIPMVTGE. The full CDR3 protein is CASSQWASGIPMVTGELFF.